This T cell receptor (beta chain) originates from a study of cytomegalovirus exposure and HLA in healthy donors. The study ran its PCR with 60 Vbeta and 13 Jbeta primers. Repertoires were generated with immunoSEQ multiplex PCR, while TCRdb's copy carries only in-frame clones and drops some. Here the sample spans approximately 140,000 clones, 75% to 80% being singletons. Trimming took off 7 bases at V and 4 bases at J, with 11 bases between the two ends. Germline assignment: CDR1 MDHEN and CDR2 SYDVKM. CDR3 size: 12 residues. The sequenced material came from PBMCs. The V call is TRBV28, the J call TRBJ2-7; tentative D call: TRBD1 (5 bases). This TCR was sampled from a female donor in good health and CMV-seronegative. The CDR3 nucleotides are TGTGCCAGCACCCAAGGGGTTTACGAGCAGTACTTC. Protein product: CASTQGVYEQYF.